The rows below give T cell receptor beta chains drawn from one sample of a study of T-cell memory formation after mild COVID-19. TCRdb reprocessed the 5' RACE reads via MiXCR and lists one record per CDR3 protein. The data hold over 95,000 distinct CDR3 sequences, with 22% observed a single time. Sequencing was done on a sample of PBMCs or a T cell subset sorted from them (not recorded which). Receptors originate from a young man who had mild COVID-19 (a few samples of this study predate the infection). Cell type and time point are not known. Each CDR3 is given with its conserved first and last residue. D genes are given only for firm matches. Clone sizes are given selectively: once, few, many, or a class where the clone is expanded.

j_gene,len,v_gene,d_gene,abundance,CDR3nt,CDR3aa
TRBJ1-1,11,TRBV5-1,.,.,TGCGCCAGCAGCTTGAATGGTGAAGCTTTCTTT,CASSLNGEAFF
TRBJ2-1,12,TRBV25-1,.,few,TGTGCCAGCAGTGACTCCGGCAATGAGCAGTTCTTC,CASSDSGNEQFF
TRBJ2-7,16,TRBV4-2,.,few,TGTGCCAGCAGCCCAGCCGGTGGGCAGTTTTCCCCTGAGCAGTACTTC,CASSPAGGQFSPEQYF
TRBJ1-2,15,TRBV4-3,TRBD1,.,TGCGCCAGCAGCCAATGGACAGGGAATGTGGATGGCTACACCTTC,CASSQWTGNVDGYTF
TRBJ2-5,14,TRBV7-9,TRBD1,many,TGTGCCAGCAGTCCGCCGGACAGGCAAGAGACCCAGTACTTC,CASSPPDRQETQYF
TRBJ2-5,14,TRBV4-3,TRBD2,.,TGCGCCAGCAGCCGAGACGGGGGGCAAGAGACCCAGTACTTC,CASSRDGGQETQYF
TRBJ2-1,11,TRBV24-1,.,.,TGTGCCACCGGGCTGGGTGCTGAGCAGTTCTTC,CATGLGAEQFF
TRBJ2-7,13,TRBV3-1,TRBD2,.,TGTGCCAGTAACCAGCGGGGGACCTACGAGCAGTACTTC,CASNQRGTYEQYF
TRBJ1-1,13,TRBV15,.,few,TGTGCCACCTCCGGTGAGGGGAGTGGTGAAGCTTTCTTT,CATSGEGSGEAFF
TRBJ2-5,13,TRBV29-1,.,few,TGCAGCGTCTTCACGGGGGCAGGGGAGACCCAGTACTTC,CSVFTGAGETQYF
TRBJ2-2,15,TRBV4-1,.,.,TGCGCCAGCAGCCAAGATTCAGGGAACACCGGGGAGCTGTTTTTT,CASSQDSGNTGELFF
TRBJ1-4,15,TRBV27,.,.,TGTGCCAGCAGTTTAGATGGGACACCAAATGAAAAACTGTTTTTT,CASSLDGTPNEKLFF
TRBJ2-7,14,TRBV20-1,TRBD1,.,TGCAGTGCCCCAAGTAGGGACAGGGCCTACGAGCAGTACTTC,CSAPSRDRAYEQYF
TRBJ2-7,14,TRBV6-2/TRBV6-3,.,.,TGTGCCAGCAGGACCCTGGGTAGGACGGGCGAGCAGTACTTC,CASRTLGRTGEQYF
TRBJ2-3,15,TRBV28,.,few,TGTGCCAGCAGTTTATTCCGGGGAAGCACAGATACGCAGTATTTT,CASSLFRGSTDTQYF
TRBJ1-2,15,TRBV28,TRBD1,few,TGTGCCAGCAGTCCGGGACAGGGACTCAACTATGGCTACACCTTC,CASSPGQGLNYGYTF
TRBJ1-2,14,TRBV11-2,.,.,TGTGCCAGCAGCGCACCGTCGGGGGCCGATGGCTACACCTTC,CASSAPSGADGYTF
TRBJ2-2,11,TRBV24-1,.,.,TGTGCCACCAAAGACACCGGGGAGCTGTTTTTT,CATKDTGELFF
TRBJ1-2,13,TRBV2,.,few,TGTGCCAGCAGTGTAACGGAACTAGATGGCTACACCTTC,CASSVTELDGYTF
TRBJ2-3,16,TRBV6-6,TRBD1,few,TGTGCCAGCACCTACCCGGGACAGTACTTCACAGATACGCAGTATTTT,CASTYPGQYFTDTQYF
TRBJ2-5,14,TRBV28,.,many,TGTGCCAGCAGTTTGTTTGGGGCGGGAGAGACCCAGTACTTC,CASSLFGAGETQYF
TRBJ2-1,11,TRBV12-3/TRBV12-4,.,.,TGTGTGTCGGGGGGCCCCAATGAGCAGTTCTTC,CVSGGPNEQFF
TRBJ2-5,15,TRBV7-3,.,.,TGTGCCAGCAGCCCATCAGGGGGGGTCCAAGAGACCCAGTACTTC,CASSPSGGVQETQYF
TRBJ2-1,17,TRBV6-5,TRBD2,.,TGTGCCAGCAGTTTGATTGGTGGGGGGGACTCCTACAATGAGCAGTTCTTC,CASSLIGGGDSYNEQFF
TRBJ2-7,14,TRBV11-2,.,few,TGTGCCAGCAGCTTAATCGGCAGGGCCTACGAGCAGTACTTC,CASSLIGRAYEQYF
TRBJ2-3,15,TRBV4-1,.,few,TGCGCCAGCAGCCAGAGACAGGCTGGGGAAGATACGCAGTATTTT,CASSQRQAGEDTQYF
TRBJ2-1,15,TRBV3-1,TRBD1,.,TGTGCCAGCAGCCCTTGGGACAGGGGTTACAATGAGCAGTTCTTC,CASSPWDRGYNEQFF
TRBJ2-2,14,TRBV12-3/TRBV12-4,.,few,TGTGCCAGCAGTCGAACAGGGATTTCCGGGGAGCTGTTTTTT,CASSRTGISGELFF
TRBJ1-4,13,TRBV5-1,.,.,TGCGCCAGCCCACCCGGACGGAATGAAAAACTGTTTTTT,CASPPGRNEKLFF
TRBJ1-1,14,TRBV7-6,.,few,TGTGCCAGCAGCATGACAGAGGGAAGCACTGAAGCTTTCTTT,CASSMTEGSTEAFF
TRBJ2-1,15,TRBV7-7,.,.,TGTGCCAGCAGCCTAAGCCCGGGACTCCACAATGAGCAGTTCTTC,CASSLSPGLHNEQFF
TRBJ2-1,12,TRBV7-3,.,.,TGTGCCAGCAGCTTTCTAATGAATGAGCAGTTCTTC,CASSFLMNEQFF
TRBJ2-1,16,TRBV20-1,.,once,TGCAGTGCTACAGCTTCGGAGGCCCCCATCGACAATGAGCAGTTCTTC,CSATASEAPIDNEQFF
TRBJ1-2,15,TRBV5-1,.,.,TGCGCCAGCAGCCTAGCTGAGCGGGGACGTAATGGCTACACCTTC,CASSLAERGRNGYTF
TRBJ1-1,11,TRBV7-9,.,.,TGTGCCAGCAGCAAGAACACTGAAGCTTTCTTT,CASSKNTEAFF
TRBJ2-3,15,TRBV4-1,TRBD1,few,TGCGCCAGCAGCGATACAGGGGGCACGGCAGATACGCAGTATTTT,CASSDTGGTADTQYF
TRBJ2-1,13,TRBV29-1,TRBD2,.,TGCAGCGCTGGACTAGCGGGGTCGGTAGAGCAGTTCTTC,CSAGLAGSVEQFF
TRBJ2-3,14,TRBV6-6,.,.,TGTGCCAGTGGGAGAGGATCTAGCACAGATACGCAGTATTTT,CASGRGSSTDTQYF
TRBJ1-1,14,TRBV7-3,.,.,TGTGCCAGCAGCTCCTGGGATGGGGCCACTGAAGCTTTCTTT,CASSSWDGATEAFF
TRBJ1-2,17,TRBV5-1,.,few,TGCGCCAGCAGCCATCGTGGGACGATCGGGTCATTCTATGGCTACACCTTC,CASSHRGTIGSFYGYTF
TRBJ2-7,14,TRBV10-1,.,few,TGCGCCAGCAGGACCCGGGACGGAGTCTACGAGCAGTACTTC,CASRTRDGVYEQYF